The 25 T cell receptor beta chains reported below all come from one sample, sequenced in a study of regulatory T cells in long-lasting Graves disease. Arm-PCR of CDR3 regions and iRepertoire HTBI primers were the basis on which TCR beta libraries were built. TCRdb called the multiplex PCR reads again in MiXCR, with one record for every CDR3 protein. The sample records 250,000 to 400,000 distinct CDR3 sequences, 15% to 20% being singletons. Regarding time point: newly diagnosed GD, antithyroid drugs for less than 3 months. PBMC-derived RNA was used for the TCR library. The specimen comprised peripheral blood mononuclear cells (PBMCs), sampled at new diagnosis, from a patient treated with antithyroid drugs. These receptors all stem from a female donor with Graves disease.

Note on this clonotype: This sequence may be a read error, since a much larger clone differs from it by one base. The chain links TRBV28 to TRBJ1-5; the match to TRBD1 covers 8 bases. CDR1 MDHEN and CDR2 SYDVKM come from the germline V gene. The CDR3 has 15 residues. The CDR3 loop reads CASSLRQGPNQSQHF. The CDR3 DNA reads TGTGCCAGCAGTCTCAGACAGGGGCCCAATCAGTCCCAGCATTTT. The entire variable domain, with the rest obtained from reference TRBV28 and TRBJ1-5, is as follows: DVKVTQSSRYLVKRTGEKVFLECVQDMDHENMFWYRQDPGLGLRLIYFSYDVKMKEKGDIPEGYSVSREKKERFSLILESASTNQTSMYLCASSLRQGPNQSQHFGDGTRLSIL.

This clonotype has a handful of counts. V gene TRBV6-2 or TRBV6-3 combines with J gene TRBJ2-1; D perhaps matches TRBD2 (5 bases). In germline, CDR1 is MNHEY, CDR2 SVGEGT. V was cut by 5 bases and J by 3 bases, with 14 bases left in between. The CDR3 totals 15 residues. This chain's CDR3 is CASSASDGDYNEQFF. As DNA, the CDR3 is TGTGCCAGCAGTGCCTCCGACGGGGACTACAATGAGCAGTTCTTC.

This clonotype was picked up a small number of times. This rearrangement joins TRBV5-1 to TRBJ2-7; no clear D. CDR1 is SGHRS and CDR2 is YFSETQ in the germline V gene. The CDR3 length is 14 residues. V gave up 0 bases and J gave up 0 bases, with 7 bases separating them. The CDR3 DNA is TGCGCCAGCAGCTTGGCACGGAACTCCTACGAGCAGTACTTC. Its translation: CASSLARNSYEQYF.

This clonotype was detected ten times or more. The CDR3 loop reads CASSTGTRSGANVLTF. Written as DNA, the CDR3 is TGTGCCAGTTCGACAGGGACACGCTCTGGGGCCAACGTCCTGACTTTC. V gene TRBV19 combines with J gene TRBJ2-6; 7 bases agree with TRBD1. V lost 8 bases to trimming and J lost 0 bases; unmatched junction nucleotides: 7. This CDR3 region has 16 residues. CDR1 and CDR2 from the germline V gene are LNHDA and SQIVND (reference sequence).

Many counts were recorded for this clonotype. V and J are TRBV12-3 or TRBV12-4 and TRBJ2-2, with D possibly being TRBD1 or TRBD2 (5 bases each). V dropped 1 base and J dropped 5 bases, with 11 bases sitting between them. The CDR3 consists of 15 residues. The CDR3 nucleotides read TGTGCCAGCAGTTTAGTGGGGGTCGGGACCGGGGAGCTGTTTTTT. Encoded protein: CASSLVGVGTGELFF.

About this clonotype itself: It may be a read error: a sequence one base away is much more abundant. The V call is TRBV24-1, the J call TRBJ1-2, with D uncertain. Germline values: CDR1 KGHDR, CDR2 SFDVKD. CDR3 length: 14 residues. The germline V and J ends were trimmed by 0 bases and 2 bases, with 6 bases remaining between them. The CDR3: CATSDLVGNYGYTF. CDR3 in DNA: TGTGCCACCAGTGATTTGGTAGGGAACTATGGCTACACCTTC.

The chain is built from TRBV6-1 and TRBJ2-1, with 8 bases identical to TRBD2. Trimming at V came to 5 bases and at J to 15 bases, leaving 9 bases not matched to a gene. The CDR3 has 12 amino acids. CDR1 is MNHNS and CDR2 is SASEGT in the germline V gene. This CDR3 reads CASSLAGGIWFF. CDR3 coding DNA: TGTGCCAGCAGTCTCGCGGGAGGAATTTGGTTCTTC.

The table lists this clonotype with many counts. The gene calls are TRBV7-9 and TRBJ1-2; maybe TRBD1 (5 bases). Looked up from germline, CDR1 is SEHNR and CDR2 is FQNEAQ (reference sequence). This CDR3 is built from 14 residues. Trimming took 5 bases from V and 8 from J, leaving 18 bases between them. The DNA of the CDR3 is TGTGCCAGCAGCCCGGGGGGAAATATGGGAGGCTACACCTTC. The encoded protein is CASSPGGNMGGYTF.

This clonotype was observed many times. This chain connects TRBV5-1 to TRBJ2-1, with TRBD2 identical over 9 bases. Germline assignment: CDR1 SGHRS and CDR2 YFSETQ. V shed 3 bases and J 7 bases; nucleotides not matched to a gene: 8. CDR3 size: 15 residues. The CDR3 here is CASSSAGGLGNEQFF. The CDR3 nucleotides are TGCGCCAGCAGCTCAGCGGGAGGCTTGGGGAATGAGCAGTTCTTC.

The CDR3 DNA reads TGTGCCAGCAGCCGGACCCCGCGGGATTTAGAGACCCAGTACTTC. This encodes CASSRTPRDLETQYF. The rearrangement uses TRBV3-1 and TRBJ2-5; D possibly corresponds to TRBD2 (6 bases). In germline, CDR1 is LGHDT, CDR2 YNNKEL (reference sequence). The CDR3 length is 15 residues. V was pared by 4 bases and J by 4 bases, with 16 bases between.

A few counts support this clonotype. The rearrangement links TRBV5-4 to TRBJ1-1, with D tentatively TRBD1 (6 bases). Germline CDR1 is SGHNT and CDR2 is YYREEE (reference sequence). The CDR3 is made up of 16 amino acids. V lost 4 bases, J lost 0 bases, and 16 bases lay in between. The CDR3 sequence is CASSGGSGVVNTEAFF. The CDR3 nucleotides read TGTGCCAGCAGCGGCGGATCAGGGGTAGTGAACACTGAAGCTTTCTTT.

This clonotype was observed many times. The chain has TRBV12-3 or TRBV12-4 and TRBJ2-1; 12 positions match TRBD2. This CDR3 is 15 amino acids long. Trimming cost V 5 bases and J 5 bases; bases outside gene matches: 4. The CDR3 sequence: CASSPRLAGDNEQFF. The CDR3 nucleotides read TGTGCCAGCAGTCCAAGACTAGCGGGGGACAATGAGCAGTTCTTC.

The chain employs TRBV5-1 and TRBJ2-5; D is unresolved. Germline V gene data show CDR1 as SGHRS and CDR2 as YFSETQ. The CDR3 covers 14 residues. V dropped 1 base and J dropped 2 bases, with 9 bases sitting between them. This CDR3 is CASSLQPQQETQYF. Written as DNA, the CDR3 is TGCGCCAGCAGCTTGCAGCCCCAACAAGAGACCCAGTACTTC.

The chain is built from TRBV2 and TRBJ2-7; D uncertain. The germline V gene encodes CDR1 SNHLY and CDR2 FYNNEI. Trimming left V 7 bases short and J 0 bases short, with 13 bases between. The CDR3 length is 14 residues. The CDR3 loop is CASTFDGYSYEQYF. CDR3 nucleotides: TGTGCCAGCACCTTTGACGGATACTCCTACGAGCAGTACTTC.

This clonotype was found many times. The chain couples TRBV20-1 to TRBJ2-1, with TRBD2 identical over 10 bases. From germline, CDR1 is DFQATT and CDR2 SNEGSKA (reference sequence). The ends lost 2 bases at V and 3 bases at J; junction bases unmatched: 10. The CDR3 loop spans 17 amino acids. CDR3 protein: CSARPLRERGGYNEQFF. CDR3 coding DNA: TGCAGTGCTAGACCCCTGCGTGAGCGGGGGGGCTACAATGAGCAGTTCTTC.

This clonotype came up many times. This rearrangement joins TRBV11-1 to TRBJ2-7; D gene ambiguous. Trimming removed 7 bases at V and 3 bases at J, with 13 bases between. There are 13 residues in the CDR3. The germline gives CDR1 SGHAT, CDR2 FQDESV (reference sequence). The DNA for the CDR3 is TGTGCCAGCACCACCGGGCCATTCTACGAGCAGTACTTC. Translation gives CASTTGPFYEQYF.

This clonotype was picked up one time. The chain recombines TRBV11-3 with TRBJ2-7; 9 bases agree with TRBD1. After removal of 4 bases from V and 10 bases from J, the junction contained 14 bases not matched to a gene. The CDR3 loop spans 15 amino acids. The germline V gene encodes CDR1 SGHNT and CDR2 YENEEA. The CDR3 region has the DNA TGTGCCAGCAGCTCTCCGGGACAGGGTACCTACCATCAGTACTTC. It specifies CASSSPGQGTYHQYF.

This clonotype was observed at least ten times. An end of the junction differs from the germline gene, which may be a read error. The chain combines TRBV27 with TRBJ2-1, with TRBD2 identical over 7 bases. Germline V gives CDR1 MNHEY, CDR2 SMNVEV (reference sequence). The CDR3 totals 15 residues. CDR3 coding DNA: TGTGCCAGCAGCTTATCTAGCGGCTCCTACAATGAGCAGTTCTTC. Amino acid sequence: CASSLSSGSYNEQFF.

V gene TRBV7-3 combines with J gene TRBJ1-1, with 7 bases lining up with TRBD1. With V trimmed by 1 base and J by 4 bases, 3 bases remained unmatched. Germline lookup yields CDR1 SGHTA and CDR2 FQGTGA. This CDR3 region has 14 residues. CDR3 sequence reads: CASSLNRGSTEAFF. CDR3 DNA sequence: TGTGCCAGCAGCTTAAACAGGGGTAGCACTGAAGCTTTCTTT.

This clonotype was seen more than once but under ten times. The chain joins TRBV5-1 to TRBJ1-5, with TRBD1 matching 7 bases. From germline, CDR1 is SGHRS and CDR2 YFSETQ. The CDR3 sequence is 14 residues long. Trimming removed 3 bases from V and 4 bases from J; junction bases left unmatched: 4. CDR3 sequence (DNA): TGCGCCAGCAGCTCGGGACAGCCTAATCAGCCCCAGCATTTT. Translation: CASSSGQPNQPQHF.

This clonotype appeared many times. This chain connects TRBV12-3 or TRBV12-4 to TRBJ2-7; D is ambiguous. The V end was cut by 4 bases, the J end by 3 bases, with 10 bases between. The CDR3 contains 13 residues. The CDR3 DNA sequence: TGTGCCAGCAGTTCCAATATGGGCTACGAGCAGTACTTC. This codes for CASSSNMGYEQYF.

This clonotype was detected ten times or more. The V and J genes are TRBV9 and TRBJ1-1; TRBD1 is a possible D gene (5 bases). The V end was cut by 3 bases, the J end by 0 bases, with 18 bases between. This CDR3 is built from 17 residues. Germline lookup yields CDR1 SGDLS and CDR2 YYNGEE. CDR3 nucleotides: TGTGCCAGCAGCGCGGACCCGTCGGCGGGACTGAACACTGAAGCTTTCTTT. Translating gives CASSADPSAGLNTEAFF.

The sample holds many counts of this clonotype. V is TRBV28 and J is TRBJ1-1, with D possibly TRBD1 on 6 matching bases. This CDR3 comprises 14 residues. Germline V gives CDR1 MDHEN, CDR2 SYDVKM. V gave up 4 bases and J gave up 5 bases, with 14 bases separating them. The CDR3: CASSSYRERTEAFF. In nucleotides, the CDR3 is TGTGCCAGCAGTTCCTACAGGGAAAGGACTGAAGCTTTCTTT.

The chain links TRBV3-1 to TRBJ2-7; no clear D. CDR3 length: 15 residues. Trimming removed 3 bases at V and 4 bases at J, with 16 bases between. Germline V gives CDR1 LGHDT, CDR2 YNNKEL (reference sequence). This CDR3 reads CASSQKAMYSYEQYF. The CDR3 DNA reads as TGTGCCAGCAGCCAGAAAGCGATGTATTCTTACGAGCAGTACTTC.

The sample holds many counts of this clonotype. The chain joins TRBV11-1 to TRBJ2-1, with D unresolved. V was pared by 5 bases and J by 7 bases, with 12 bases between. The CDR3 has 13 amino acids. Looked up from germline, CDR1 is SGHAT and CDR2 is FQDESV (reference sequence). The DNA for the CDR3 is TGTGCCAGCAGCCAATACTTCGTAAATGAGCAGTTCTTC. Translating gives CASSQYFVNEQFF. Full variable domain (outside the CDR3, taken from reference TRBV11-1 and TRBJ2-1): EAEVAQSPRYKITEKSQAVAFWCDPISGHATLYWYRQILGQGPELLVQFQDESVVDDSQLPKDRFSAERLKGVDSTLKIQPAELGDSAMYLCASSQYFVNEQFFGPGTRLTVL.